This TCR beta chain was recovered during a study of blood T cell repertoires in COVID-19. Study-level information: Samples came from the United States, Italy and Spain, spanning acute and convalescent COVID-19.

In regard to this clone: At the DNA level, this CDR3 is encoded by other sequences in the same sample as well.

The table came from immunoSEQ multiplex PCR; TCRdb's copy has only in-frame clones and leaves some out. Of roughly 75,000 clones detected, almost 85% appear once; the ten largest clones hold 11%. The clonotype comes from a man aged 50 to 59 with acute or convalescent COVID-19. The material sequenced was peripheral blood.

CDR3 nucleotides: TGTGCCAGCAGTTTGAGGGGAGGATATGGCTACACCTTC. Translating it yields CASSLRGGYGYTF. The rearrangement joins TRBV12-3 or TRBV12-4 to TRBJ1-2, with D possibly matching TRBD1 (5 bases). The CDR3 contains 13 residues. The ends were cut back, 3 bases at V and 5 bases at J, with 10 bases in the middle.